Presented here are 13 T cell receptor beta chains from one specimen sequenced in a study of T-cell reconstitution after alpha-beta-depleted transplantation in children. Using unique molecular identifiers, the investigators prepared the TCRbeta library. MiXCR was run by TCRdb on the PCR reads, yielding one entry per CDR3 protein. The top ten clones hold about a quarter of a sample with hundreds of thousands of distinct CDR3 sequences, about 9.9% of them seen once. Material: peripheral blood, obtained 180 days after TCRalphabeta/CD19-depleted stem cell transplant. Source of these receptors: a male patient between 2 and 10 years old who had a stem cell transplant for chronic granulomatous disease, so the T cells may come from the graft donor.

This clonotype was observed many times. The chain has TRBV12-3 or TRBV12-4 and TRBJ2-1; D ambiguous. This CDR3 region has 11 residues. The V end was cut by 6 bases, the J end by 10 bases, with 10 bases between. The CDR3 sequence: CASRSTPEQFF. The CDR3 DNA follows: TGTGCCAGCAGGTCGACTCCCGAGCAGTTCTTC.

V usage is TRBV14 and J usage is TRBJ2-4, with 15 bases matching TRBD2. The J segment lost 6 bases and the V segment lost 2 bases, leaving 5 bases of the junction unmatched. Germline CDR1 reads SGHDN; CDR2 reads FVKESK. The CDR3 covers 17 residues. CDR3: CASSQPGLAGGGNIQYF. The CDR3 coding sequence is TGTGCCAGCAGCCAACCGGGACTAGCGGGGGGAGGAAACATTCAGTACTTC.

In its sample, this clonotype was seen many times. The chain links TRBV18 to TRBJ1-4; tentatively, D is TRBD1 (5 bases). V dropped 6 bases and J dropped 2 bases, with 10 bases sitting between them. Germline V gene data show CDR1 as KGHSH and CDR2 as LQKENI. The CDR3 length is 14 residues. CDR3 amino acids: CASSPEGTNEKLFF. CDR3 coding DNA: TGTGCCAGCTCCCCTGAGGGGACTAATGAAAAACTGTTTTTT.

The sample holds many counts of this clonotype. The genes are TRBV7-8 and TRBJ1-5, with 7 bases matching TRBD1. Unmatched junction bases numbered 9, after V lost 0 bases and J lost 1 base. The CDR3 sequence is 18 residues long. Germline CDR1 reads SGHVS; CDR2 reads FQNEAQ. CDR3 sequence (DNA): TGTGCCAGCAGCTTAGCGCCACAGGGGCCTCTGAGCAATCAGCCCCAGCATTTT. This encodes CASSLAPQGPLSNQPQHF. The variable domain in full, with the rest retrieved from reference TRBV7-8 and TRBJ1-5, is GAGVSQSPRYKVAKRGQDVALRCDPISGHVSLFWYQQALGQGPEFLTYFQNEAQLDKSGLPSDRFFAERPEGSVSTLKIQRTQQEDSAVYLCASSLAPQGPLSNQPQHFGDGTRLSIL.

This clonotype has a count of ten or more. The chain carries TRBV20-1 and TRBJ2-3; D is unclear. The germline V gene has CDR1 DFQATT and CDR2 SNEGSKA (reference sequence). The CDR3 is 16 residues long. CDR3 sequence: CSTRHVPIHNTDTQYF. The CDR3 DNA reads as TGCTCGACGCGTCACGTACCCATTCACAACACAGATACGCAGTATTTT.

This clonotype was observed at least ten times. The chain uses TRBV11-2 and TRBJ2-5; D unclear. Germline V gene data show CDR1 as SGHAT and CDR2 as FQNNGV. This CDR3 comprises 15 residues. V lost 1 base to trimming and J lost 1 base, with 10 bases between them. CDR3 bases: TGTGCCAGCAGCTTAGGGTCGTCGGTCCAAGAGACCCAGTACTTC. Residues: CASSLGSSVQETQYF. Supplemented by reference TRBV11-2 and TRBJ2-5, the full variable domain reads EAGVAQSPRYKIIEKRQSVAFWCNPISGHATLYWYQQILGQGPKLLIQFQNNGVVDDSQLPKDRFSAERLKGVDSTLKIQPAKLEDSAVYLCASSLGSSVQETQYFGPGTRLLVL.

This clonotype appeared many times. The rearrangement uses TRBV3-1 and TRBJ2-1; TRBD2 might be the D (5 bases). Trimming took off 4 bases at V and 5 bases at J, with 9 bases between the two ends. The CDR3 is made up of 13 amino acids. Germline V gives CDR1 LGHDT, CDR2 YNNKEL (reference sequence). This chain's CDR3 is CASSPGINNEQFF. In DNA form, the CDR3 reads TGTGCCAGCAGCCCCGGGATAAACAATGAGCAGTTCTTC.

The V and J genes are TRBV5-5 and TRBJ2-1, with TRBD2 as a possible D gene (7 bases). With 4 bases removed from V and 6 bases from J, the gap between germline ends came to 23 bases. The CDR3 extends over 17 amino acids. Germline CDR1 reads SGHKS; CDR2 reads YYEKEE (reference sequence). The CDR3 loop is CASSGGGGAPPFNEQFF. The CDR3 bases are TGTGCCAGCAGCGGGGGGGGCGGGGCGCCCCCCTTCAATGAGCAGTTCTTC.

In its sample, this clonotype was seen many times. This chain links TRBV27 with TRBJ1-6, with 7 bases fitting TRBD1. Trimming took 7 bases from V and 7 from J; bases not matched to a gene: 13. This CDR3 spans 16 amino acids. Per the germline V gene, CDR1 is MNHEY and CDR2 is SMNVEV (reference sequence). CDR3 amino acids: CASTPRQGHPNSPLHF. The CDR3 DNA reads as TGTGCCAGCACCCCTAGACAGGGTCATCCAAATTCACCCCTCCACTTT.

DNA for the CDR3: TGTGCCAGCAGCTCATTAGCAGGGGGGCAGTACGAGCAGTACTTC. Encoded protein: CASSSLAGGQYEQYF. The chain has TRBV5-4 and TRBJ2-7; D is perhaps TRBD1 (7 bases). CDR3 size: 15 residues. Trimming cost V 3 bases and J 4 bases, with 17 bases left between them. The germline CDR1 and CDR2 sequences are SGHNT and YYREEE (reference sequence).

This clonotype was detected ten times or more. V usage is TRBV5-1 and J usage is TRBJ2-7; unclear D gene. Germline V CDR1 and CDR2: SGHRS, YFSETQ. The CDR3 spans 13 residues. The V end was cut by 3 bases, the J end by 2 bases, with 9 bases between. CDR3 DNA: TGCGCCAGCAGCTCCGGACGGCCCTACGAGCAGTACTTC. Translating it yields CASSSGRPYEQYF.

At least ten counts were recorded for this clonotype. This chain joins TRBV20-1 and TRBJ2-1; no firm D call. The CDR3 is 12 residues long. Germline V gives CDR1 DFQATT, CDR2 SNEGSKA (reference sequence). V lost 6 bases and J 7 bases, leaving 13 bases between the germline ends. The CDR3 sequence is CSAPESPNEQFF. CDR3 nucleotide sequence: TGCAGTGCCCCGGAAAGCCCAAATGAGCAGTTCTTC.

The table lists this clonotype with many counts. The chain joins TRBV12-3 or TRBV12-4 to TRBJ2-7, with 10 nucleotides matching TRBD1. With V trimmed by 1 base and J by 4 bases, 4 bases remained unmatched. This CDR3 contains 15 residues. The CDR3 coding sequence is TGTGCCAGCAGTTTAGGGGACAGGGGTTGGTACGAGCAGTACTTC. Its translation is CASSLGDRGWYEQYF.